A selection of T cell receptor beta chains follows, all from one sample in a study of blood T cells in healthy people across ages. TCRdb analysed the 5' RACE reads with MiXCR anew, one entry per CDR3 protein. The repertoire holds about 640,000 distinct CDR3 sequences, with 45% to 65% as singletons. The sample consisted of blood. These receptors were taken from a man aged 60 to 69 in good health. The CDR3 runs from the conserved cysteine through the conserved F or W. The order of the fields is V gene, J gene, clone size, D gene, CDR3 length, CDR3 protein, CDR3 DNA. A D gene is named only where the DNA matches it firmly. Part of the rows lack a size; the others show once, few, many or a class for expanded clones.

>TRBV12-3/TRBV12-4|TRBJ2-7|.|.|14
CASRSSRGSYEQYF
TGTGCCAGCCGATCGAGCAGGGGTTCCTACGAGCAGTACTTC
>TRBV20-1|TRBJ2-3|.|.|13
CSAMAAATDTQYF
TGCAGTGCCATGGCCGCGGCCACAGATACGCAGTATTTT
>TRBV5-6|TRBJ2-2|.|.|15
CASSLPTGNTGELFF
TGTGCCAGCAGCCTCCCGACTGGAAACACCGGGGAGCTGTTTTTT
>TRBV27|TRBJ2-5|.|.|12
CAPNEGWWTQYF
TGTGCCCCGAACGAGGGTTGGTGGACCCAGTACTTC
>TRBV20-1|TRBJ2-7|.|.|16
CSAKEAGARSYNEQYF
TGCAGTGCTAAAGAAGCAGGGGCTAGGTCCTACAATGAGCAGTACTTC
>TRBV5-1|TRBJ2-1|few|TRBD2|16
CASSLRLAGGQGEQFF
TGCGCCAGCAGCTTGCGACTAGCGGGGGGGCAGGGTGAGCAGTTCTTC
>TRBV5-1|TRBJ2-1|.|.|15
CASSFTGSEEETQFF
TGCGCCAGCAGCTTTACTGGTTCAGAGGAGGAGACCCAGTTCTTC
>TRBV7-2|TRBJ2-7|.|.|12
CASSLVSCEQYF
TGTGCCAGCAGCTTAGTGAGCTGCGAGCAGTACTTC
>TRBV5-6|TRBJ1-1|.|.|15
CASSLTGTQNTEAFF
TGTGCTAGCAGCCTGACCGGGACACAGAACACTGAAGCTTTCTTT
>TRBV11-2|TRBJ1-5|.|TRBD1|15
CASSFGTGAIQPQHF
TGTGCCAGCAGCTTCGGGACAGGGGCCATCCAGCCCCAGCATTTT
>TRBV29-1|TRBJ2-1|many|.|12
CSVGQDYNEQFF
TGCAGCGTTGGACAGGACTACAATGAGCAGTTCTTC
>TRBV2|TRBJ2-7|many|TRBD1|14
CASSEQGSSYEQYF
TGTGCCAGCTCAGAACAGGGGAGCTCCTACGAGCAGTACTTC
>TRBV27|TRBJ2-4|.|.|13
CASSPGGSYGQYF
TGTGCCAGCAGTCCAGGAGGCTCCTACGGGCAGTACTTC
>TRBV7-2|TRBJ2-1|few|TRBD2|15
CASSLAGTSGNEQFF
TGTGCCAGCAGCTTAGCGGGGACTAGCGGCAATGAGCAGTTCTTC
>TRBV9|TRBJ2-6|once|.|13
CASKESGANVLTF
TGTGCCAGCAAGGAGTCTGGGGCCAACGTCCTGACTTTC
>TRBV11-2|TRBJ2-1|.|.|14
CASSPRPKHNEQFF
TGTGCCAGCAGCCCTAGACCCAAGCACAATGAGCAGTTCTTC
>TRBV12-3/TRBV12-4|TRBJ1-2|once|.|15
CASSFPRVRGYGYTF
TGTGCCAGCAGTTTTCCCCGTGTCAGGGGCTATGGCTACACCTTC
>TRBV4-2|TRBJ2-1|.|TRBD2|17
CASSQETTSGGLFEQFF
TGTGCCAGCAGCCAAGAGACGACTAGCGGGGGCCTCTTTGAGCAGTTCTTC
>TRBV4-2|TRBJ2-3|.|TRBD2|19
CASSHSTSGGLGATDTQYF
TGTGCCAGCAGCCATTCTACTAGCGGGGGGTTAGGAGCCACAGATACGCAGTATTTT
>TRBV11-2|TRBJ2-3|.|.|15
CASSQVGSPTDTQYF
TGTGCCAGCAGCCAAGTTGGTAGCCCTACAGATACGCAGTATTTT
>TRBV6-5|TRBJ1-2|once|TRBD1|14
CASSYGDREGGYTF
TGTGCCAGCAGTTACGGGGACAGGGAGGGTGGCTACACCTTC
>TRBV24-1|TRBJ2-7|few|TRBD1|14
CATSPGTGPYEQYF
TGTGCCACCAGCCCCGGGACAGGGCCCTACGAGCAGTACTTC
>TRBV7-2|TRBJ2-3|.|.|14
CASSLWGRTDTQYF
TGTGCCAGCAGCTTATGGGGCCGCACAGATACGCAGTATTTT
>TRBV12-3/TRBV12-4|TRBJ1-4|.|TRBD1|15
CASSVPDRGGEKLFF
TGTGCCAGCAGTGTACCGGACAGGGGAGGCGAAAAACTGTTTTTT
>TRBV28|TRBJ1-6|.|.|15
CASSPSTLANSPLHF
TGTGCCAGCAGCCCCTCGACATTGGCTAATTCACCCCTCCACTTT
>TRBV7-9|TRBJ2-3|.|TRBD2|17
CASSQRRLAGVTDTQYF
TGTGCCAGCAGTCAAAGGCGGCTAGCGGGGGTCACAGATACGCAGTATTTT
>TRBV2|TRBJ2-5|.|.|12
CVSSQQANEQYF
TGTGTCAGCAGTCAACAGGCCAATGAGCAGTACTTC
>TRBV25-1|TRBJ1-6|few|.|16
CASSDMGAVGNSPLHF
TGTGCCAGCAGTGACATGGGGGCGGTAGGAAATTCACCCCTCCACTTT
>TRBV5-1|TRBJ2-3|.|TRBD2|17
CASSPPGLAGGADTQYF
TGCGCCAGCAGCCCGCCGGGACTAGCGGGGGGCGCAGATACGCAGTATTTT
>TRBV29-1|TRBJ1-2|once|.|14
CSVVVAVGRYGYTF
TGCAGCGTTGTTGTGGCAGTTGGTCGCTATGGCTACACCTTC
>TRBV27|TRBJ1-5|.|TRBD1|15
CASRRGTGGYQPQHF
TGTGCCAGCAGGCGAGGGACAGGGGGCTATCAGCCCCAGCATTTT
>TRBV7-9|TRBJ2-1|.|TRBD2|12
CASGLVYNEQFF
TGTGCCAGTGGACTAGTCTACAATGAGCAGTTCTTC
>TRBV7-2|TRBJ2-7|.|.|14
CASRSGPNSYEQYF
TGTGCCAGCAGGTCTGGACCTAACTCCTACGAGCAGTACTTC
>TRBV20-1|TRBJ2-7|few|TRBD1|14
CSASRQGGSYEQYF
TGCAGTGCTAGTCGACAGGGGGGCTCCTACGAGCAGTACTTC
>TRBV20-1|TRBJ2-1|.|TRBD2|16
CSARDLSGGPYNEQFF
TGCAGTGCTAGAGATCTAAGCGGGGGGCCCTACAATGAGCAGTTCTTC
>TRBV7-3|TRBJ2-1|.|.|14
CASSPPETYNEQFF
TGTGCCAGCAGCCCACCGGAGACTTACAATGAGCAGTTCTTC
>TRBV12-3/TRBV12-4|TRBJ2-3|.|.|13
CASSQAQTDTQYF
TGTGCCAGCAGTCAAGCCCAAACAGATACGCAGTATTTT
>TRBV5-4|TRBJ1-1|.|.|12
CASSPKLGEAFF
TGTGCCAGCAGCCCGAAACTCGGGGAAGCTTTCTTT
>TRBV20-1|TRBJ2-5|.|.|15
CSARPASGPGETQYF
TGCAGTGCTAGACCCGCGTCCGGCCCCGGTGAGACCCAGTACTTC
>TRBV6-5|TRBJ2-1|once|TRBD2|15
CASSPRLAGQNEQFF
TGTGCCAGCAGTCCCCGACTAGCGGGGCAGAATGAGCAGTTCTTC
>TRBV20-1|TRBJ2-6|.|.|17
CSASRGRRISGANVLTF
TGCAGTGCTAGCCGGGGGAGACGAATTTCTGGGGCCAACGTCCTGACTTTC
>TRBV28|TRBJ2-7|.|TRBD2|14
CASSVTGGNYEQYF
TGTGCCAGCAGTGTAACGGGGGGAAACTACGAGCAGTACTTC
>TRBV5-8|TRBJ2-6|few|.|15
CASSLLGPGANVLTF
TGTGCCAGCAGCTTGTTAGGGCCTGGGGCCAACGTCCTGACTTTC